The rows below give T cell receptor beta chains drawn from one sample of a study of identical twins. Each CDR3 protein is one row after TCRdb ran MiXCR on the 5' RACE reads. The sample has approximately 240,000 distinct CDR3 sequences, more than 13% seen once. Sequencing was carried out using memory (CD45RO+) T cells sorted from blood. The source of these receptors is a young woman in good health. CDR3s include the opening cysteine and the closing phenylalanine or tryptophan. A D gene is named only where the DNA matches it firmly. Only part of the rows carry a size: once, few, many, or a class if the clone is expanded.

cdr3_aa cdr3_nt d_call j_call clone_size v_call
CASSTQSRETQYF TGTGCCAGCAGCACTCAGTCCCGAGAGACCCAGTACTTC NA TRBJ2-5 few TRBV9
CATSDSGPQTRDTQYF TGTGCCACCAGTGACTCCGGGCCCCAAACGAGGGATACGCAGTATTTT NA TRBJ2-3 few TRBV24-1
CASSLAWQGSGGSKQYF TGTGCCAGCAGCTTAGCGTGGCAGGGTAGCGGGGGGAGTAAGCAGTACTTC TRBD2 TRBJ2-7 NA TRBV7-2
CASSLAQDPGNTIYF TGTGCCAGCAGCTTAGCGCAAGATCCTGGAAACACCATATATTTT NA TRBJ1-3 NA TRBV7-6
CASSPDRGRHEQYF TGCGCCAGCAGCCCGGACAGGGGCCGCCACGAGCAGTACTTC TRBD1 TRBJ2-7 NA TRBV5-1
CASSLAQGGGSYEQYF TGTGCCAGCAGTTTAGCGCAGGGGGGGGGCTCCTACGAGCAGTACTTC NA TRBJ2-7 few TRBV12-3/TRBV12-4
CASSYGGSTGELFF TGTGCCAGCAGTTACGGCGGTTCCACCGGGGAGCTGTTTTTT NA TRBJ2-2 few TRBV6-5
CASSQEGGAYEQYF TGCGCCAGCAGCCAAGAGGGCGGAGCCTACGAGCAGTACTTC NA TRBJ2-7 NA TRBV4-1
CASSPGRAVSYEQYF TGCGCCAGCAGCCCCGGCAGAGCGGTTTCCTACGAGCAGTACTTC NA TRBJ2-7 NA TRBV4-1
CASSVDRGKAEAFF TGCGCCAGCAGCGTGGACAGGGGGAAGGCTGAAGCTTTCTTT TRBD1 TRBJ1-1 NA TRBV5-1
CASSHGTAGFGQYF TGTGCCAGCAGCCACGGGACAGCAGGATTCGGGCAGTACTTC TRBD1 TRBJ2-7 NA TRBV14
CASSRLSSGNTIYF TGTGCCAGCAGTCGACTCTCCTCTGGAAACACCATATATTTT NA TRBJ1-3 few TRBV6-1
CASSESKRGRNEQFF TGTGCCAGCAGTGAATCAAAGAGGGGACGGAATGAGCAGTTCTTC NA TRBJ2-1 many TRBV2
CSALTATGELFF TGCAGTGCTCTTACGGCCACCGGGGAGCTGTTTTTT NA TRBJ2-2 few TRBV20-1
CATEGARTDTQYF TGTGCCACCGAGGGGGCGCGCACAGATACGCAGTATTTT TRBD1 TRBJ2-3 NA TRBV5-6
CASSPPGGRNQPQHF TGTGCCAGCTCACCGCCGGGGGGGCGCAATCAGCCCCAGCATTTT NA TRBJ1-5 many TRBV18
CASRQGQWEAEAFF TGTGCCAGCAGGCAGGGACAGTGGGAGGCTGAAGCTTTCTTT TRBD1 TRBJ1-1 few TRBV2
CASSLRPGSHEQYF TGTGCCAGCAGCCTGAGACCCGGCTCACACGAGCAGTACTTC NA TRBJ2-7 NA TRBV11-2
CASSTTGWNTEAFF TGTGCCAGCAGCACGACAGGTTGGAACACTGAAGCTTTCTTT NA TRBJ1-1 NA TRBV25-1
CASSLRSTEAFF TGTGCCAGCAGCCTCAGGAGTACTGAAGCTTTCTTT NA TRBJ1-1 few TRBV12-3/TRBV12-4
CASSLDLSNTEAFF TGTGCCAGCAGCTTAGACTTGAGCAACACTGAAGCTTTCTTT NA TRBJ1-1 NA TRBV7-9
CASSRSAGTTYNEQFF TGTGCCAGCAGCCGATCCGCCGGGACTACCTACAATGAGCAGTTCTTC TRBD2 TRBJ2-1 many TRBV7-2
CASTRLASFDEQFF TGTGCCAGCACCCGATTAGCGTCTTTCGATGAGCAGTTCTTC NA TRBJ2-1 NA TRBV6-2/TRBV6-3
CATSRDSIAAYGYTF TGTGCCACCAGCAGAGATTCAATAGCAGCCTATGGCTACACCTTC NA TRBJ1-2 few TRBV15
CASSFQGFQPQHF TGTGCCAGCAGTTTTCAGGGTTTTCAGCCCCAGCATTTT NA TRBJ1-5 few TRBV27
CASSLGQDNYGYTF TGTGCCAGCAGTTTAGGCCAGGACAACTATGGCTACACCTTC NA TRBJ1-2 many TRBV12-3/TRBV12-4
CASSPRAATSTDTQYF TGTGCCAGCAGCCCCAGGGCGGCTACTAGCACAGATACGCAGTATTTT NA TRBJ2-3 NA TRBV7-2
CASSLDPGAYQPQHF TGTGCCAGCAGCTTAGATCCAGGGGCCTATCAGCCCCAGCATTTT NA TRBJ1-5 few TRBV7-8
CSAMKGQADEQYF TGCAGTGCTATGAAGGGCCAGGCCGACGAGCAGTACTTC NA TRBJ2-7 few TRBV20-1
CASGTMLEIETQYF TGTGCCAGCGGGACGATGTTGGAGATCGAGACCCAGTACTTC NA TRBJ2-5 few TRBV5-4
CASSHGVSGANVLTF TGTGCCAGCAGTCACGGTGTCTCTGGGGCCAACGTCCTGACTTTC NA TRBJ2-6 NA TRBV12-3/TRBV12-4
CATSRDFTGAYTF TGTGCCACCAGCAGAGATTTTACAGGCGCCTACACCTTC NA TRBJ1-2 NA TRBV15
CSAEGRDEAFF TGCAGCGCCGAAGGGCGAGATGAAGCTTTCTTT NA TRBJ1-1 many TRBV29-1
CASSPTPGQGYGYTF TGTGCCAGCAGTCCCACGCCGGGACAGGGTTATGGCTACACCTTC TRBD1 TRBJ1-2 few TRBV6-2/TRBV6-3
CASKLQVSNYGYTF TGTGCCAGCAAGCTCCAGGTTTCCAACTATGGCTACACCTTC NA TRBJ1-2 NA TRBV6-1
CASSEEDRGEETQYF TGTGCCAGCAGTGAAGAGGACAGGGGGGAAGAGACCCAGTACTTC TRBD1 TRBJ2-5 few TRBV6-1
CASSPSLSAGADTQYF TGTGCCAGCAGCCCCTCTCTGTCGGCGGGAGCAGATACGCAGTATTTT TRBD2 TRBJ2-3 NA TRBV9